This is a list of T cell receptor beta chains from one sample in a study of CD8 T cells in Susac syndrome. One entry per CDR3 protein results from TCRdb running MiXCR on the immunoSEQ multiplex PCR reads. Of about 280,000 distinct CDR3 sequences listed, more than 75% were seen once; the top ten hold approximately 0.12%. Sequenced material: CD8+ T cells from PBMCs. These receptors came from a human donor with multiple sclerosis. Each CDR3 is given with its conserved first and last residue. Each record gives: V gene, clone size, D gene, J gene, CDR3 protein, CDR3 DNA. A D gene is named only where the DNA matches it firmly. Expanded clones are given a class, and other clones once, few, many or no size at all.

V gene: TRBV5-1; clone size: .; D gene: TRBD1; J gene: TRBJ1-1; CDR3 protein: CASSKRGQGNTEAFF; CDR3 DNA: TGCGCCAGCAGCAAGAGGGGACAGGGGAACACTGAAGCTTTCTTT
V gene: TRBV27; clone size: .; D gene: TRBD1; J gene: TRBJ1-2; CDR3 protein: CASTPSGGQGRFGGYTF; CDR3 DNA: TGTGCCAGCACCCCTTCGGGAGGACAGGGCCGGTTCGGTGGCTACACCTTC
V gene: TRBV9; clone size: .; D gene: .; J gene: TRBJ2-4; CDR3 protein: CASSRGVAKNIQYF; CDR3 DNA: TGTGCCAGCAGCAGAGGGGTTGCCAAAAACATTCAGTACTTC
V gene: TRBV5-5; clone size: .; D gene: .; J gene: TRBJ2-7; CDR3 protein: CASSLDRLGEQYF; CDR3 DNA: TGTGCCAGCAGCTTAGACCGTCTGGGCGAGCAGTACTTC
V gene: TRBV27; clone size: .; D gene: TRBD1; J gene: TRBJ1-2; CDR3 protein: CASSLSSGQGCTF; CDR3 DNA: TGTGCCAGCAGTCTAAGCTCCGGACAGGGTTGCACCTTC
V gene: TRBV27; clone size: .; D gene: TRBD2; J gene: TRBJ2-7; CDR3 protein: CASRLAGASYEQYF; CDR3 DNA: TGTGCCAGCAGGCTAGCGGGAGCTTCCTACGAGCAGTACTTC
V gene: TRBV5-5; clone size: once; D gene: TRBD2; J gene: TRBJ2-1; CDR3 protein: CASSSPVGGSHNEQFF; CDR3 DNA: TGTGCCAGCAGCTCCCCGGTCGGCGGGAGTCACAATGAGCAGTTCTTC
V gene: TRBV29-1; clone size: .; D gene: TRBD1; J gene: TRBJ1-1; CDR3 protein: CSSSSGTAGTEAFF; CDR3 DNA: TGCAGCTCATCATCCGGGACAGCCGGTACTGAAGCTTTCTTT
V gene: TRBV11-2; clone size: .; D gene: .; J gene: TRBJ2-4; CDR3 protein: CASSLDKDIQYF; CDR3 DNA: TGTGCCAGCAGCTTAGATAAGGACATTCAGTACTTC
V gene: TRBV12-3/TRBV12-4; clone size: .; D gene: .; J gene: TRBJ1-3; CDR3 protein: CAIAVGNTIYF; CDR3 DNA: TGTGCCATTGCAGTGGGAAACACCATATATTTT
V gene: TRBV30; clone size: once; D gene: .; J gene: TRBJ1-2; CDR3 protein: CAWNMDYGYTF; CDR3 DNA: TGTGCCTGGAACATGGACTATGGCTACACCTTC
V gene: TRBV20-1; clone size: .; D gene: TRBD2; J gene: TRBJ2-7; CDR3 protein: CSANPSVTRERLYEQYF; CDR3 DNA: TGCAGTGCAAACCCCTCGGTTACGCGGGAGAGGCTCTACGAGCAGTACTTC
V gene: TRBV6-5; clone size: .; D gene: .; J gene: TRBJ2-1; CDR3 protein: CASSVGLGNEQFF; CDR3 DNA: TGTGCCAGCAGCGTGGGTCTCGGTAATGAGCAGTTCTTC
V gene: TRBV28; clone size: .; D gene: TRBD1; J gene: TRBJ1-2; CDR3 protein: CASSSPDREGYGYTF; CDR3 DNA: TGTGCCAGCAGTTCACCGGACAGGGAGGGCTATGGCTACACCTTC
V gene: TRBV15; clone size: .; D gene: .; J gene: TRBJ2-2; CDR3 protein: CATSRLEVGVDTGELFF; CDR3 DNA: TGTGCCACCAGCAGGCTTGAGGTCGGAGTGGACACCGGGGAGCTGTTTTTT
V gene: TRBV7-9; clone size: .; D gene: TRBD2; J gene: TRBJ2-1; CDR3 protein: CASSETPGLAKNSYNEQFF; CDR3 DNA: TGTGCCAGCAGCGAAACCCCGGGACTAGCGAAGAACTCCTACAATGAGCAGTTCTTC
V gene: TRBV4-2; clone size: .; D gene: .; J gene: TRBJ2-7; CDR3 protein: CASSQEGSGAEQYF; CDR3 DNA: TGTGCCAGCAGCCAAGAAGGGTCCGGGGCCGAGCAGTACTTC
V gene: TRBV6-1; clone size: few; D gene: TRBD2; J gene: TRBJ2-5; CDR3 protein: CASTDSGLAGETQYF; CDR3 DNA: TGTGCCAGCACCGACTCGGGACTAGCGGGAGAGACCCAGTACTTC
V gene: TRBV12-5; clone size: .; D gene: TRBD2; J gene: TRBJ2-5; CDR3 protein: CASGLPPGLQETQYF; CDR3 DNA: TGTGCTAGTGGTTTGCCCCCGGGACTACAAGAGACCCAGTACTTC
V gene: TRBV27; clone size: .; D gene: .; J gene: TRBJ2-7; CDR3 protein: CASTPFHGRAIEQYF; CDR3 DNA: TGTGCCAGCACCCCTTTCCACGGGAGAGCAATCGAGCAGTACTTC
V gene: TRBV13; clone size: once; D gene: .; J gene: TRBJ2-2; CDR3 protein: CASSLVSTGELFF; CDR3 DNA: TGTGCCAGCAGCTTAGTGAGCACCGGGGAGCTGTTTTTT
V gene: TRBV2; clone size: .; D gene: TRBD1; J gene: TRBJ1-6; CDR3 protein: CASLTGLNSPLHF; CDR3 DNA: TGTGCCAGCCTGACAGGGCTCAATTCACCCCTCCACTTT
V gene: TRBV28; clone size: .; D gene: .; J gene: TRBJ1-5; CDR3 protein: CASGRGPHQPQHF; CDR3 DNA: TGTGCCAGCGGCCGGGGCCCACATCAGCCCCAGCATTTT
V gene: TRBV28; clone size: .; D gene: .; J gene: TRBJ2-5; CDR3 protein: CASSFFSGWETQYF; CDR3 DNA: TGTGCCAGCAGTTTTTTTTCGGGTTGGGAGACCCAGTACTTC
V gene: TRBV28; clone size: once; D gene: TRBD1; J gene: TRBJ2-2; CDR3 protein: CASRTGGSTGELFF; CDR3 DNA: TGTGCCAGCCGGACAGGGGGTAGCACCGGGGAGCTGTTTTTT
V gene: TRBV6-5; clone size: once; D gene: TRBD1; J gene: TRBJ2-7; CDR3 protein: CASSYETGKEWEQYF; CDR3 DNA: TGTGCCAGCAGTTACGAGACAGGGAAGGAATGGGAGCAGTACTTC
V gene: TRBV3-1; clone size: .; D gene: .; J gene: TRBJ1-1; CDR3 protein: CASSQGRLTPGNTEAFF; CDR3 DNA: TGTGCCAGCAGCCAAGGCAGGCTCACCCCAGGGAACACTGAAGCTTTCTTT